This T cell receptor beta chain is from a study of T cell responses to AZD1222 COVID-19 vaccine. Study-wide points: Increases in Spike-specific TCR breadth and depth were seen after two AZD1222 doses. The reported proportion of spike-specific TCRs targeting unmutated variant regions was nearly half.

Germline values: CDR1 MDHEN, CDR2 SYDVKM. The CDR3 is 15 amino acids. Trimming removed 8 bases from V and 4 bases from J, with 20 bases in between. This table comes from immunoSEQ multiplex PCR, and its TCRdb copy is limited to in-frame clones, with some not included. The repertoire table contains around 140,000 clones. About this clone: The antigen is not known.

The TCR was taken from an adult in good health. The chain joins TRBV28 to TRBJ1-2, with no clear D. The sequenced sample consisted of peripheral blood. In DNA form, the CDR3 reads TGTGCCAGCTCGGATACCGGGCTCGGACTCTATGGCTACACCTTC. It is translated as CASSDTGLGLYGYTF.